The entry below gives a single T cell receptor beta chain sequence along with its context. Its antigen is undetermined. This sample is part of a study of T cell responses to AZD1222 COVID-19 vaccine. Points from the study as a whole: Nearly half of spike-specific TCRs reportedly go after variant regions that carry no mutations.

TCRdb's copy holds only in-frame clones and misses some; the assay was immunoSEQ multiplex PCR. This sample has more than 80,000 clones, with roughly nine tenths found just once. The germline CDR1 and CDR2 sequences are MGHRA and YSYEKL. V lost 0 bases, J lost 4 bases, and 7 bases stayed unmatched. This CDR3 region has 16 residues. This clonotype was sampled from an adult in good health. This material consisted of peripheral blood, taken on day 0 of AZD1222 vaccination. The chain combines TRBV4-1 with TRBJ2-7; 9 positions match TRBD2. The CDR3 reads CASSQDLSGRQYEQYF. The CDR3 nucleotides read TGCGCCAGCAGCCAAGATCTAAGCGGGAGGCAGTACGAGCAGTACTTC.